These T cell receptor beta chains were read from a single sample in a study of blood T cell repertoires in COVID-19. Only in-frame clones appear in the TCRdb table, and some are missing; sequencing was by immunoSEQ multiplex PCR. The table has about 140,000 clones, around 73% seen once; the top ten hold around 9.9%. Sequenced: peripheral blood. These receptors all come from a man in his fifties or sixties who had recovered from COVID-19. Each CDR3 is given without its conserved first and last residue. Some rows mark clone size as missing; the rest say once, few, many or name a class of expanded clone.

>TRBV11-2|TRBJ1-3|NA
ASSLIQSGNTIY
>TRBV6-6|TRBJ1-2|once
ASSYSRYGYT
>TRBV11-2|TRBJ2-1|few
ASSFTAGTGGKNEQF
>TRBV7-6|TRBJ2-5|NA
ASSSLAGGSPQETQY
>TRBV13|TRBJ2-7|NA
ASSLDRTAVY
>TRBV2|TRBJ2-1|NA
ASGGGGSYNEQF
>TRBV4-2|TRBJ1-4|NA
ASSRAGAATNEKLF
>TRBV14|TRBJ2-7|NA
ASSPGTGGYEQY
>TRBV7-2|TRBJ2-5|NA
ASSLAHLAGRETQY
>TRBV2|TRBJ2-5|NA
ASSEAGLAPETQY
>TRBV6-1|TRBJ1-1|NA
ASSELQGTIGTEAF
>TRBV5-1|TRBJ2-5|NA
ASSSAGTGGSETQY
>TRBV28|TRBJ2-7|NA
ASRGPGQSYEQY
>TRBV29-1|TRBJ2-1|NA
SVSLAGVEQF
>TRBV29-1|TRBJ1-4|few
SVKSGWEKLF
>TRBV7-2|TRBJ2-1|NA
ASSFRGAYNEQF
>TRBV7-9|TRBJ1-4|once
ASSLGQGREKLF
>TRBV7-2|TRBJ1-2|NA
ASSTSGFYGYT
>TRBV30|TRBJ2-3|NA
AGSGTDTQY
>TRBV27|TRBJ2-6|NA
ASSLGGLGANVLT
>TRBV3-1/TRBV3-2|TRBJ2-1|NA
ASSYVAGGHNEQF
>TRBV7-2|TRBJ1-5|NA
ASSPDPGGNQPQH
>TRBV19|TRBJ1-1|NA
ASSISSNTEAF
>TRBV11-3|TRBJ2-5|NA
ASSPGRGAQY
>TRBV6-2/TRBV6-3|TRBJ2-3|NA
ASSYSAVSTDTQY
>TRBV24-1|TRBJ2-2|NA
ATSDPGTGGTGELF
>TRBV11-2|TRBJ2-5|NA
ASSRPGRGPGKTQY
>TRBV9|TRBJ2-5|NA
ASSAGQLTSVETQY
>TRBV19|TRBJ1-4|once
ASMAQGGEKLF
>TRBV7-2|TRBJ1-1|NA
ASSLDRAGTTEAF
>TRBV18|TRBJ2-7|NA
ASSPRVGREAEQY
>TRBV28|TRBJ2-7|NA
ASSLAVLSSYEQY
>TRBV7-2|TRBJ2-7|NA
ASSRTGQGWNEQY
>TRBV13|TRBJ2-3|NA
ASRRLAGDTDTQY
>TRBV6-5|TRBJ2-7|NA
ASSSGETYEQY
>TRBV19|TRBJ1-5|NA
ASTSGRVQPQH
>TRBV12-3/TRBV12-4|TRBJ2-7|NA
ASRGGQAEY
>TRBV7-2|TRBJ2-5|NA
ASSSFSGTRETQY
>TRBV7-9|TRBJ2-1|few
ASSVGTSNEQF
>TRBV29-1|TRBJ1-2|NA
SVDQTVANYGYT
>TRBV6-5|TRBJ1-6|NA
ASSQRQDPLH
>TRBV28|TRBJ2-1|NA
ASSLSGGVSYNEQF
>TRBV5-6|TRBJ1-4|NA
ASSVPRTGGEEKLF
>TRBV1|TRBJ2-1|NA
TSSQHREGALFFNEQF
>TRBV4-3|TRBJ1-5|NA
ASSQDSLGGPQH
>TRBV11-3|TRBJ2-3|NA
ASSPGDPITDTQY
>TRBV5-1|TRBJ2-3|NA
ASTRDTVDTQY
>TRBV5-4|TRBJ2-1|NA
ASSLEVYNEQF
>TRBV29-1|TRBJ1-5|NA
SALTGGGNPQH
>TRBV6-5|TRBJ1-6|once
ASSYSRQGYNSPLH
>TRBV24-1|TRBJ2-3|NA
ATEASSPDTQY
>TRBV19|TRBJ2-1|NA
ASRLTGGVQNEQF
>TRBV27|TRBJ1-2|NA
ASSPPTGGAGYT
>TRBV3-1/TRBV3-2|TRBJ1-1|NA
ATGRREGGVNTEAF
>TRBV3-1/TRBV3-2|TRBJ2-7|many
ASSQDNVQGEQY
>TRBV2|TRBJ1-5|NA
ASSVTASNQPQH
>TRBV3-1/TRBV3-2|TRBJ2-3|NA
ASSLRTPTDTQY